By proportion, the clone carrying this T cell receptor (beta chain) is large. The CDR3 totals 13 residues. Looked up from germline, CDR1 is MNHNS and CDR2 is SASEGT. The germline V and J ends were trimmed by 2 bases and 13 bases, with 14 bases remaining between them. This sample is drawn from a study of immune characterization of retroperitoneal liposarcoma. TCRdb independently ran MiXCR on the PCR reads; one entry per CDR3 protein. The sample comprises several thousand distinct CDR3 sequences, 25% to 30% of which are singletons, and roughly 13% rests with the top ten. This clonotype originated in a male donor with retroperitoneal liposarcoma. The sample taken for sequencing was blood. This chain connects TRBV6-1 to TRBJ2-2; tentatively, D is TRBD2 (6 bases). The CDR3 DNA sequence: TGTGCCAGCAGTGAAAATAACAAGGGAGGGCTGTTTTTT. This codes for CASSENNKGGLFF.